The 3 T cell receptor beta chains below come from one sample, sequenced in a study of cytomegalovirus exposure and HLA in healthy donors. 60 Vbeta and 13 Jbeta primers were used in PCR. Generated by immunoSEQ multiplex PCR, the TCRdb table keeps only in-frame clones and is missing some. The table includes under 150,000 clones, around three quarters detected once. Sequencing was performed on PBMCs. Receptor source: a young man in good health and CMV-seropositive.

The rearrangement uses TRBV10-3 and TRBJ1-2, with D hard to call. Per germline, CDR1 ENHRY and CDR2 SYGVKD. The CDR3 loop spans 12 amino acids. The V and J ends lost 2 bases and 4 bases respectively, with 5 bases between them. In DNA, the CDR3 is TGTGCCATCAGTGAGCCCAGCTATGGCTACACCTTC. Translated: CAISEPSYGYTF.

There are a few counts of this clone. This sequence joins TRBV5-6 and TRBJ2-1; 11 positions match TRBD2. V was clipped by 4 bases and J by 0 bases; unmatched bases: 12. The CDR3 sequence is 19 residues long. CDR1 and CDR2 from the germline V gene are SGHDT and YYEEEE. DNA of the CDR3: TGTGCCAGCAGCGAACTTACTAGCGGGGGACCCTACTCCTACAATGAGCAGTTCTTC. It encodes CASSELTSGGPYSYNEQFF.

V is TRBV2 and J is TRBJ1-5, with D tentatively TRBD1 (5 bases). This CDR3 has 15 residues. CDR1 is SNHLY, CDR2 FYNNEI, per germline. V lost 6 bases and J 6 bases, leaving 18 bases between the germline ends. The chain's CDR3 is CASSPSRQGGQPQHF. For the CDR3, the DNA is TGTGCCAGCAGCCCCTCAAGGCAGGGTGGTCAGCCCCAGCATTTT. The complete variable domain, with remaining parts taken from reference TRBV2 and TRBJ1-5, reads EPEVTQTPSHQVTQMGQEVILRCVPISNHLYFYWYRQILGQKVEFLVSFYNNEISEKSEIFDDQFSVERPDGSNFTLKIRSTKLEDSAMYFCASSPSRQGGQPQHFGDGTRLSIL.